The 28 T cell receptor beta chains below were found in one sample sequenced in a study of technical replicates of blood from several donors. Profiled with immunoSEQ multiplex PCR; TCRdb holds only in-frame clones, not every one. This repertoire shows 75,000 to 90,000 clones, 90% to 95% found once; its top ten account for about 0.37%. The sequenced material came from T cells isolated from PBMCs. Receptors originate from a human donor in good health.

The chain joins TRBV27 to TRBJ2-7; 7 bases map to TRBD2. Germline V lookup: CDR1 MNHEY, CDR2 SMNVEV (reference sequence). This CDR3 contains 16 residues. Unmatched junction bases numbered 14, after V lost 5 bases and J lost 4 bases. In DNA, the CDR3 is TGTGCCAGCAGTGAAGACCCAACGGGACTACTGTACGAGCAGTACTTC. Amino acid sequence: CASSEDPTGLLYEQYF.

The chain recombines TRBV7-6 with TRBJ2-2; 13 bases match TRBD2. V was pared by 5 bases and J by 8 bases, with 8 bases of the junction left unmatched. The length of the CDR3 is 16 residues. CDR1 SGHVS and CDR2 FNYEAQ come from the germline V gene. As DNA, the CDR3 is TGTGCCAGCAGCCTAGGACTAGCGGGAGTATCGGGGGAGCTGTTTTTT. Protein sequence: CASSLGLAGVSGELFF. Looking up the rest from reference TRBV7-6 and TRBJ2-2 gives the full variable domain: GAGVSQSPRYKVTKRGQDVALRCDPISGHVSLYWYRQALGQGPEFLTYFNYEAQQDKSGLPNDRFSAERPEGSISTLTIQRTEQRDSAMYRCASSLGLAGVSGELFFGEGSRLTVL.

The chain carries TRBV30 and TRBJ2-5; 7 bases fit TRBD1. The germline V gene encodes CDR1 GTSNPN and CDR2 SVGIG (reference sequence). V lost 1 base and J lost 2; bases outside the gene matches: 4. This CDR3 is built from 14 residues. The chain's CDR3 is CAWSADRLQETQYF. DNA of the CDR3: TGTGCCTGGAGTGCGGACAGGCTACAAGAGACCCAGTACTTC.

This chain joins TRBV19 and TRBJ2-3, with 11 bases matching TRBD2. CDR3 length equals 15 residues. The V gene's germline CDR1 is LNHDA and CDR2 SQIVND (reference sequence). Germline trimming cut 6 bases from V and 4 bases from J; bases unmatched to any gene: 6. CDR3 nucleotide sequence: TGTGCCAGTAGCTTGTTAGCGGGAGGGCCAGATACGCAGTATTTT. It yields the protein CASSLLAGGPDTQYF.

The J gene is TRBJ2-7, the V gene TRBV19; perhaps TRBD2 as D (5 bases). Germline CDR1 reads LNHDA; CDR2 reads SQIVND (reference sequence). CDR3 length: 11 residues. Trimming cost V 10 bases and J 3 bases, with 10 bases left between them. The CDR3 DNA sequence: TGTGCCACCCGAGAGGGCTACGAGCAGTACTTC. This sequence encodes CATREGYEQYF.

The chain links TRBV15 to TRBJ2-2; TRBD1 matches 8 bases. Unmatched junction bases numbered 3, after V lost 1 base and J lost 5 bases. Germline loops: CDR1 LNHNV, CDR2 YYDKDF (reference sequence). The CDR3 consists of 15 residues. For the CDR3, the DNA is TGTGCCACCAGCAGAGTAACAGGGGGAACCGGGGAGCTGTTTTTT. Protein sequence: CATSRVTGGTGELFF.

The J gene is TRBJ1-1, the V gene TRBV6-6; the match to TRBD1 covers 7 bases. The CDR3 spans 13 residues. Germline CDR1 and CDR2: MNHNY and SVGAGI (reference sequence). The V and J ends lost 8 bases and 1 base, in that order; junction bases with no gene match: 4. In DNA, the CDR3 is TGTGCCAGCCAGACAGGGAAGAACACTGAAGCTTTCTTT. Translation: CASQTGKNTEAFF.

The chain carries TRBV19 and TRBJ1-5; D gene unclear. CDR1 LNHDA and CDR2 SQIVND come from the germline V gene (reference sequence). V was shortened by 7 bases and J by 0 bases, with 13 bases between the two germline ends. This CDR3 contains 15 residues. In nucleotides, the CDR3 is TGTGCCAGTATTTCGGCGGCCTATAGCAATCAGCCCCAGCATTTT. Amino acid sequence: CASISAAYSNQPQHF.

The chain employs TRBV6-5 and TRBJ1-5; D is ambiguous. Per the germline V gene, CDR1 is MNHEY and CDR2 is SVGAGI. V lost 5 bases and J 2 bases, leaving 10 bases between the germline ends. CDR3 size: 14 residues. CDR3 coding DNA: TGTGCCAGCAGTCGGGGTAGTGGCAATCAGCCCCAGCATTTT. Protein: CASSRGSGNQPQHF.

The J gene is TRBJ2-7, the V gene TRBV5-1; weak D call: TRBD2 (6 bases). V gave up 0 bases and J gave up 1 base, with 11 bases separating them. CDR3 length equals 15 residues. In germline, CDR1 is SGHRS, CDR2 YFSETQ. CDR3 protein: CASSLVGTLSYEQYF. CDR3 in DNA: TGCGCCAGCAGCTTGGTCGGGACTCTATCCTACGAGCAGTACTTC.

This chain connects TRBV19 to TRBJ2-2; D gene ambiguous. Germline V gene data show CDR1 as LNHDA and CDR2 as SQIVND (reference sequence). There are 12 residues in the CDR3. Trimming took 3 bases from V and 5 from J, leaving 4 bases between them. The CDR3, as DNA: TGTGCCAGTAGTATCCATACCGGGGAGCTGTTTTTT. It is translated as CASSIHTGELFF.

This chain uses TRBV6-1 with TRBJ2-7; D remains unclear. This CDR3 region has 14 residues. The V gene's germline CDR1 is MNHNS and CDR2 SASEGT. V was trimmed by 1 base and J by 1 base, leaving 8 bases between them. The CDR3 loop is CASSEGLLSYEQYF. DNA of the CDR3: TGTGCCAGCAGTGAAGGACTCCTATCCTACGAGCAGTACTTC.

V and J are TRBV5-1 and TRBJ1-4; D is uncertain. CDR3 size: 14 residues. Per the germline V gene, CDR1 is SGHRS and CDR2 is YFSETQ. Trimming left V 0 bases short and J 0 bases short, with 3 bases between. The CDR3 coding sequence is TGCGCCAGCAGCTTGGCAGCAACTAATGAAAAACTGTTTTTT. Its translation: CASSLAATNEKLFF.

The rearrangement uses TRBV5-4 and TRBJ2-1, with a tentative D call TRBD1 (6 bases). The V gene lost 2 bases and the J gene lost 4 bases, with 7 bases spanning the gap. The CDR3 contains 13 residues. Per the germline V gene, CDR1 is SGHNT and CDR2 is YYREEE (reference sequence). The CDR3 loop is CASSFRGYNEQFF. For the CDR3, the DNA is TGTGCCAGCAGCTTTAGGGGGTACAATGAGCAGTTCTTC.

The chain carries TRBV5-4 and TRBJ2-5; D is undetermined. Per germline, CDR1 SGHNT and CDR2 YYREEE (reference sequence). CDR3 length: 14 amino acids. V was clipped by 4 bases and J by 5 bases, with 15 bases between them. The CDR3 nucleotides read TGTGCCAGCAGCCCGTCTAGTGGGTGGGAGACCCAGTACTTC. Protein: CASSPSSGWETQYF.

The CDR3 sequence: CASSVDLGGDNEQFF. The DNA of the CDR3 is TGTGCCAGCAGCGTAGACCTGGGAGGGGACAATGAGCAGTTCTTC. The rearrangement uses TRBV9 and TRBJ2-1; 7 positions match TRBD2. The V segment lost 0 bases and the J segment 5 bases; nucleotides outside the gene matches: 5. The CDR3 is made up of 15 amino acids. The germline CDR1 and CDR2 sequences are SGDLS and YYNGEE.

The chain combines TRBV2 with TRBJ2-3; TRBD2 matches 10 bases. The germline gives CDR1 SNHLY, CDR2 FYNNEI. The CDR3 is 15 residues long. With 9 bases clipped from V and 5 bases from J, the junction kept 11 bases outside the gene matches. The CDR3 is CAREGSGREKDTQYF. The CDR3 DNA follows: TGTGCCAGAGAGGGAAGCGGGAGGGAAAAAGATACGCAGTATTTT.

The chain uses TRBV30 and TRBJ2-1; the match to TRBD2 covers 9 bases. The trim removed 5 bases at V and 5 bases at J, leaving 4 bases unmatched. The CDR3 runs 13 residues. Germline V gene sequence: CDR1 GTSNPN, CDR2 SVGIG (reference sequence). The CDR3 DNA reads TGTGCCTGGGAAGCGGGAGGTAACAATGAGCAGTTCTTC. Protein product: CAWEAGGNNEQFF.

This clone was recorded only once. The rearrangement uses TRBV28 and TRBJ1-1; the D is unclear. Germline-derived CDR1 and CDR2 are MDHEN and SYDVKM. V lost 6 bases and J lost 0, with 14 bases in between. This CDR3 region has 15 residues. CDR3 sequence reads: CASSIGFIMNTEAFF. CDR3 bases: TGTGCCAGCAGCATTGGCTTCATCATGAACACTGAAGCTTTCTTT.

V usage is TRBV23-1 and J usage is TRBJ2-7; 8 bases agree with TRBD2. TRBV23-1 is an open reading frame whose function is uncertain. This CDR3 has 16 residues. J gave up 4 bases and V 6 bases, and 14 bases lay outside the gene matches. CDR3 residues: CASSLTSGGGFYEQYF. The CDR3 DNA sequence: TGCGCCAGCAGCCTAACTAGCGGAGGGGGTTTTTACGAGCAGTACTTC.

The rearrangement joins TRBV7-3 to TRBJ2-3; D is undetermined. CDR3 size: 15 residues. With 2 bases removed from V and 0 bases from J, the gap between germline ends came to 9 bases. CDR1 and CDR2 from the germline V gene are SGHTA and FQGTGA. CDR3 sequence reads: CASSLGLTSTDTQYF. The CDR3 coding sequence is TGTGCCAGCAGCTTAGGGCTTACTAGCACAGATACGCAGTATTTT. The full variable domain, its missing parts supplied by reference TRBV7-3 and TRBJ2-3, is GAGVSQTPSNKVTEKGKYVELRCDPISGHTALYWYRQSLGQGPEFLIYFQGTGAADDSGLPNDRFFAVRPEGSVSTLKIQRTERGDSAVYLCASSLGLTSTDTQYFGPGTRLTVL.

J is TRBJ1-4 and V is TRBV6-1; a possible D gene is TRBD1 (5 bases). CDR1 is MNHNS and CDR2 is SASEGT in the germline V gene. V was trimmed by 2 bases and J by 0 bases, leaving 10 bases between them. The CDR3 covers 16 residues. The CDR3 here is CASSEQGGATNEKLFF. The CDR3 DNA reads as TGTGCCAGCAGTGAACAGGGAGGAGCAACTAATGAAAAACTGTTTTTT.

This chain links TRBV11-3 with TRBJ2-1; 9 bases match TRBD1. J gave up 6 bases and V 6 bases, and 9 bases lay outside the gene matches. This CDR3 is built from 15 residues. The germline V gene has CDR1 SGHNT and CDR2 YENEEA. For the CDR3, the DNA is TGTGCCAGCAGGACCGGGACAGGGTCCCCCAATGAGCAGTTCTTC. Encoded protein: CASRTGTGSPNEQFF.

The CDR3 sequence: CASSPGLAGGIETDTQYF. The CDR3 nucleotides are TGTGCCAGCTCACCGGGACTAGCGGGAGGTATAGAGACAGATACGCAGTATTTT. The rearrangement uses TRBV18 and TRBJ2-3; the match to TRBD2 covers 15 bases. Germline V lookup: CDR1 KGHSH, CDR2 LQKENI. J gave up 3 bases and V 3 bases, and 7 bases lay outside the gene matches. The CDR3 extends over 18 amino acids.

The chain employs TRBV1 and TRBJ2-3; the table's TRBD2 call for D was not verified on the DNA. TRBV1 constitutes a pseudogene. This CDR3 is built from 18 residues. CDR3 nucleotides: TGCACCAGCAGCCAAGTTGATCGGGGGAGGGCCGAAGGAGATACGCAGTATTTT. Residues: CTSSQVDRGRAEGDTQYF.

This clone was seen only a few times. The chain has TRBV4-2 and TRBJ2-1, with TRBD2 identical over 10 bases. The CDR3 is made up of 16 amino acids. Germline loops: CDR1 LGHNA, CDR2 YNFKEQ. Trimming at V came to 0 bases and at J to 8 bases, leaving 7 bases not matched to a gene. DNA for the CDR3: TGTGCCAGCAGCCAAGAGTTCCTAGCGGGAGCCTATGAGCAGTTCTTC. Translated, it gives CASSQEFLAGAYEQFF.

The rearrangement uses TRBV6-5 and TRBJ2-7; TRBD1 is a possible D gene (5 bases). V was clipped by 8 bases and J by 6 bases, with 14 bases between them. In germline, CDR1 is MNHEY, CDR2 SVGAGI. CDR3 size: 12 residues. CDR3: CASGESGREQYF. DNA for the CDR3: TGTGCCAGCGGGGAATCAGGGCGCGAGCAGTACTTC.

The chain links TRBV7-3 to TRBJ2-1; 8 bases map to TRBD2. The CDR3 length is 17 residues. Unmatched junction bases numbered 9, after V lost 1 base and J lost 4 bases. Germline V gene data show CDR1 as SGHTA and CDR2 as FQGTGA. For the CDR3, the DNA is TGTGCCAGCAGCTTAAAACTAGCGGTAGGAGGGTACAATGAGCAGTTCTTC. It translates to CASSLKLAVGGYNEQFF.